Sequencing of this TCR beta chain was carried out in a study of PD-L1 blockade in urothelial cancer. Study-wide background: Men with urothelial cancer arising in the bladder made up about nine tenths of the roughly 29 patients.

The method was immunoSEQ multiplex PCR; TCRdb's version includes in-frame clones alone and lacks a portion of them. The sample lists 55,000 to 70,000 clones; around 79% were seen once. Between 1 and 8 samples, pretreatment and on-treatment, were given by each patient. The length of the CDR3 is 13 residues. Looked up from germline, CDR1 is LNHDA and CDR2 is SQIVND (reference sequence). V trimming: 0 bases; J trimming: 8 bases; junction bases outside the gene matches: 3. The origin of this receptor is a man between 65 and 85 years old with urothelial cancer. The chain recombines TRBV19 with TRBJ1-2; TRBD1 matches 7 bases. Sequenced here: PBMCs, sampled around atezolizumab (anti-PD-L1) treatment. Here the CDR3 DNA reads TGTGCCAGTAGTATAGAACAGGGGCGCGGCTACACCTTC. Amino acid sequence: CASSIEQGRGYTF.